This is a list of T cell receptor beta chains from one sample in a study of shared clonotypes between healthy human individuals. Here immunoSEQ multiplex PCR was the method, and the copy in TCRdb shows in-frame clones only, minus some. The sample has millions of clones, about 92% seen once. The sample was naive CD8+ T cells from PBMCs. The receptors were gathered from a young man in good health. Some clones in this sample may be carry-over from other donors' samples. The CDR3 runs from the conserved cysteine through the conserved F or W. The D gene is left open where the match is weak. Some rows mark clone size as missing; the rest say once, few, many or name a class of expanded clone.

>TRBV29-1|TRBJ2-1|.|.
CSVLRATGVVNEQFF
TGCAGCGTTCTCCGCGCGACGGGAGTCGTCAATGAGCAGTTCTTC
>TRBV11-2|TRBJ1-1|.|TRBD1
CASSLYRGTEAFF
TGTGCCAGCAGCTTATACAGGGGCACTGAAGCTTTCTTT
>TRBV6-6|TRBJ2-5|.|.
CASSQARAVQETQYF
TGTGCCAGCAGCCAAGCACGCGCAGTACAAGAGACCCAGTACTTC
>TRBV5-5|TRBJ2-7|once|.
CASSWYEAPLEQYF
TGTGCCAGCAGCTGGTATGAAGCTCCGTTGGAGCAGTACTTC
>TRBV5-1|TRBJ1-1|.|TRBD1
CASSLGDRGRTEAFF
TGCGCCAGCAGCTTGGGAGACAGGGGGCGTACTGAAGCTTTCTTT
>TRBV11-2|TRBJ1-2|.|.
CASSITGTNYGYTF
TGTGCCAGCAGCATTACCGGGACAAACTATGGCTACACCTTC
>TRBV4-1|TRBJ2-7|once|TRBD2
CASSPFTSGVGDEQYF
TGCGCCAGCAGCCCCTTTACTAGCGGAGTAGGTGACGAGCAGTACTTC
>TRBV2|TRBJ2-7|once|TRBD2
CASRGLAGVLYEQYF
TGTGCCAGCCGGGGACTAGCGGGAGTTCTATACGAGCAGTACTTC
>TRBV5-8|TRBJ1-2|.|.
CASSFGGDGYTF
TGTGCCAGCAGCTTCGGGGGCGATGGCTACACCTTC
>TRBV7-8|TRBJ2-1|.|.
CASSPTRNEQFF
TGTGCCAGCAGCCCGACTAGGAATGAGCAGTTCTTC
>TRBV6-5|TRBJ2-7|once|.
CASSYGGYHYEQYF
TGTGCCAGCAGTTACGGAGGGTACCACTACGAGCAGTACTTC
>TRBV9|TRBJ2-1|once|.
CASSAGGKSYNEQFF
TGTGCCAGCAGCGCCGGAGGTAAATCTTACAATGAGCAGTTCTTC
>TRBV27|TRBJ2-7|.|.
CASTGTRSYEQYF
TGTGCCAGCACAGGGACTCGCTCCTACGAGCAGTACTTC
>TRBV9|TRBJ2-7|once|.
CASSVAGDSYYEQYF
TGTGCCAGCAGCGTAGCGGGGGACAGCTACTACGAGCAGTACTTC
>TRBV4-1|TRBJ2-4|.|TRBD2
CASSNAGLGTKNIQYF
TGCGCCAGCAGCAACGCCGGACTAGGTACCAAAAACATTCAGTACTTC